This T cell receptor (beta chain) stems from a study of T cell changes during pregnancy in multiple sclerosis (dated by TCRdb to between 2017 and 2020). For the study in its entirety: The study examined how the T cell repertoire changed over the course of pregnancy in women with multiple sclerosis.

A note on this clone: Its antigen target is currently unknown. No base quality values were provided; no much bigger clone lies one nucleotide off.

The library was prepared using the immunoSEQ multiplex PCR assay. The immuneACCESS repertoire file appears here via TCRdb, limited to in-frame rearrangements. These files lack a portion of the clones; in checked studies, under half of the deficit traces to unresolved V genes, and the cause of the others is not known. The sample table holds about 41,000 clones, of which roughly nine tenths were seen once. The ten largest clones represent 0.55% to 0.7% of the sample. Deletion took 3 bases off V and 9 bases off J, with a span of 11 bases between the germline ends. In the germline V gene, CDR1 corresponds to MDHEN and CDR2 to SYDVKM. The CDR3 sequence holds 12 residues, the cysteine and phenylalanine included. Solely the CDR3 DNA is kept, with 36 bases framed from the first base.

The source is a female donor with multiple sclerosis, enrolled in a pregnancy study. The source material was CD4+ T cells from peripheral blood mononuclear cells, sampled in the first trimester of pregnancy. The rearranged segments are TRBV28 and TRBJ1-1; a tentative D call is TRBD1 (5 bases match). The DNA sequence is TGTGCCAGCAGTTTCCAGACAGCGAAAGCTTTCTTT. The encoded protein is CASSFQTAKAFF.